This TCR beta chain originates from a study of T cell repertoires in cytomegalovirus infection. Across the whole study: It can be stated that public TCR beta signatures indicated CMV infection as well as a matching HLA type.

Of note for this clonotype: The antigen remains undetermined.

CDR3 length equals 16 residues. From germline, CDR1 is LNHNV and CDR2 YYDKDF (reference sequence). With 6 bases removed from V and 7 bases from J, the gap between germline ends came to 22 bases. TCRdb re-derived calls from the reads in MiXCR, one entry per CDR3 protein. The sample yields 100,000 to 150,000 distinct CDR3 sequences, about 31% seen once. Study findings and constraints: Within the response measured ex vivo, HLA-C-restricted CMV-specific TCR beta clonotypes were dominant.

The chain carries TRBV15 and TRBJ2-1; possible D gene TRBD2, 7 bases. This TCR derives from a human donor in good health (CMV status not recorded). Some clones in this sample may be carry-over from other donors' samples. Sequenced material: CD8+ T cells from cultured PBMCs, taken from culture after CMV antigen stimulation. In nucleotides, the CDR3 is TGTGCCACCAGTCCCACCGTCTCCGGGGGGCTAAATGAGCAGTTCTTC. It yields the protein CATSPTVSGGLNEQFF.